This T cell receptor (beta chain) was obtained from a study of T cells after yellow fever vaccination. Study summary: SMART-Seq v4 Ultra Low Input served to prepare low-cell-number fractions. Study-wide findings and caveats: A large majority of primary-vaccination clones showed up again after the booster (just under 97% CD4, roughly 91% CD8).

MiXCR, applied by TCRdb to the 5' RACE reads, yields one record per CDR3 protein. The sample lists more than 450,000 distinct CDR3 sequences, 21% seen once, with 16% in the top ten. This clonotype was seen repeatedly, ten times or more. As yet, its antigen is unknown. The material was PBMCs, obtained 21 days after the first yellow fever vaccination. The source is a man in his late teens or twenties who received the YFV17D yellow fever vaccine.

The CDR3 sequence: CASSDLGETQYF. CDR3 bases: TGCGCCAGCAGCGATTTGGGGGAGACCCAGTACTTC. The chain is built from TRBV5-1 and TRBJ2-5, with D uncertain. The CDR3 is made up of 12 amino acids. The germline CDR1 and CDR2 sequences are SGHRS and YFSETQ. Between the trimmed V and J ends, which lost 4 bases and 5 bases, there was a span of 9 bases. The full variable domain, its missing parts supplied by reference TRBV5-1 and TRBJ2-5, is KAGVTQTPRYLIKTRGQQVTLSCSPISGHRSVSWYQQTPGQGLQFLFEYFSETQRNKGNFPGRFSGRQFSNSRSEMNVSTLELGDSALYLCASSDLGETQYFGPGTRLLVL.